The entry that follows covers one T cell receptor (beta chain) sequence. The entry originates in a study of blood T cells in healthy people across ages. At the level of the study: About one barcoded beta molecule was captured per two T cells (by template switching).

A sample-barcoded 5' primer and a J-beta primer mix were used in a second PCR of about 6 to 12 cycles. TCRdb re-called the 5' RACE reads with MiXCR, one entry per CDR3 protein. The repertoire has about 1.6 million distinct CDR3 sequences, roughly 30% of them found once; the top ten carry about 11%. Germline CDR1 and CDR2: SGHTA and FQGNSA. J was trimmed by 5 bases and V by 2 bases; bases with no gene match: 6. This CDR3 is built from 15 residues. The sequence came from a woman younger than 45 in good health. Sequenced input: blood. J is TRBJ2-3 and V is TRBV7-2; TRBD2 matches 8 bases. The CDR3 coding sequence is TGTGCCAGCAGCTTAAGGGGAAGCGGGAGAGATACGCAGTATTTT. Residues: CASSLRGSGRDTQYF.